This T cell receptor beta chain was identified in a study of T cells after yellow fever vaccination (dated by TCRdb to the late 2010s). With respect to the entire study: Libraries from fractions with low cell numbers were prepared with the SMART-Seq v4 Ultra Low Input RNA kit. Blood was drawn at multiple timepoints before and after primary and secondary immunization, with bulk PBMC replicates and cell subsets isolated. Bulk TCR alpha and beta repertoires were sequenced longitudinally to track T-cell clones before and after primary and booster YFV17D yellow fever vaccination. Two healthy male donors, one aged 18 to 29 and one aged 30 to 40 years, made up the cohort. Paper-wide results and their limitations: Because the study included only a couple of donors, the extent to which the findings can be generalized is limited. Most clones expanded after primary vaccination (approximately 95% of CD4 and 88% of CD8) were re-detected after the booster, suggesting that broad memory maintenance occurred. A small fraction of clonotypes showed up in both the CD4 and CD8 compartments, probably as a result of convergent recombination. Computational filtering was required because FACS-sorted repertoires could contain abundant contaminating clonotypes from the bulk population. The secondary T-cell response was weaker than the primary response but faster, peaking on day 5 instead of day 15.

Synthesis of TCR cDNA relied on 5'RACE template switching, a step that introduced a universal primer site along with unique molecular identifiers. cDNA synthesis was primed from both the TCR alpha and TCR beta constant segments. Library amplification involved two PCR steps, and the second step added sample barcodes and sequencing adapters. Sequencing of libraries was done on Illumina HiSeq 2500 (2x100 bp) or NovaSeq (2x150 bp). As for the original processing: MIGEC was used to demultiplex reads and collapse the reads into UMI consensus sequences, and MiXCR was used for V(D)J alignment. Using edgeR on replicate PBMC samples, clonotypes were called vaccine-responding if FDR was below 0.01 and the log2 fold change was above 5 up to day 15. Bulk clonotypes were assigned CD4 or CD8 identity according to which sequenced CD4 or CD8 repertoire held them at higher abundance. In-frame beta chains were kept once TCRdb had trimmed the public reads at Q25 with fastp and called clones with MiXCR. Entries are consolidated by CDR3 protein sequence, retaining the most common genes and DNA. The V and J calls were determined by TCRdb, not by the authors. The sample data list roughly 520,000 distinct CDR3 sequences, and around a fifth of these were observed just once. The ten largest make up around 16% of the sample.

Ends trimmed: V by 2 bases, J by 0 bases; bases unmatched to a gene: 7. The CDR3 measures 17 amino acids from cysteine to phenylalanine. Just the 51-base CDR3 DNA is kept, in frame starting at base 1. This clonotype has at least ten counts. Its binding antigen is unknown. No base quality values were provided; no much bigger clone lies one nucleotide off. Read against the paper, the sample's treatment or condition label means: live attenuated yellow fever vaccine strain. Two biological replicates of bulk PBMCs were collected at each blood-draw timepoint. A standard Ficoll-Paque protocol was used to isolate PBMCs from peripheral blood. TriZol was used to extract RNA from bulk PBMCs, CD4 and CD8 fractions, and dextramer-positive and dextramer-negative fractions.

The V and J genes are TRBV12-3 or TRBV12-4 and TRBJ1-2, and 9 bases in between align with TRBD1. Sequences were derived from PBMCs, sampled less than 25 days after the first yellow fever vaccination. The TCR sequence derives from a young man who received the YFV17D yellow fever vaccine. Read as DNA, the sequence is TGTGCCAGCAGTTTATGGGGGACAGGGATTCCTAACTATGGCTACACCTTC. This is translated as CASSLWGTGIPNYGYTF.